The rows below give T cell receptor beta chains drawn from one sample of a study of OX40 agonist ivuxolimab in advanced cancers. Method: immunoSEQ multiplex PCR; TCRdb's copy keeps in-frame clones and lacks some. The sample carries 43,000 or so clones, more than 70% recorded once. The source material was CD4+ or CD8+ T cells sorted from blood, sampled in a trial of the OX40 agonist ivuxolimab. These receptor sequences come from an adult with an advanced solid tumor such as melanoma, head and neck, liver or kidney cancer. Each CDR3 is given with its conserved first and last residue. A D gene is named only where the DNA matches it firmly. Size is omitted from some rows. Given values are once, few, many or a class for expanded clones.

j_gene: TRBJ2-3; len: 16; d_gene: TRBD2; abundance: .; v_gene: TRBV18; CDR3aa: CASSPASGISTDTQYF; CDR3nt: TGTGCCAGCTCACCGGCTAGCGGCATTAGCACAGATACGCAGTATTTT
j_gene: TRBJ2-4; len: 19; d_gene: TRBD2; abundance: .; v_gene: TRBV10-3; CDR3aa: CASSPRGVLADRAKNIQYF; CDR3nt: TGTGCCTCCTCCCCCCGGGGGGTCCTAGCAGACCGAGCCAAAAACATTCAGTACTTC
j_gene: TRBJ1-5; len: 14; d_gene: .; abundance: few; v_gene: TRBV4-1; CDR3aa: CASSQDLPGGIQHF; CDR3nt: TGCGCCAGCAGCCAAGATTTACCCGGAGGTATCCAGCATTTT
j_gene: TRBJ2-7; len: 12; d_gene: .; abundance: few; v_gene: TRBV2; CDR3aa: CASTVTTYEQYF; CDR3nt: TGTGCCAGCACCGTAACAACCTACGAGCAGTACTTC
j_gene: TRBJ2-1; len: 18; d_gene: TRBD2; abundance: .; v_gene: TRBV10-3; CDR3aa: CAISESPYLAGVSNEQFF; CDR3nt: TGTGCCATCAGTGAGTCTCCCTATCTAGCGGGAGTTTCCAATGAGCAGTTCTTC
j_gene: TRBJ2-7; len: 14; d_gene: TRBD1; abundance: .; v_gene: TRBV6-6; CDR3aa: CASSGTGVSHEQYF; CDR3nt: TGTGCCAGCAGCGGGACAGGGGTTTCCCACGAGCAGTACTTC
j_gene: TRBJ1-5; len: 12; d_gene: .; abundance: .; v_gene: TRBV2; CDR3aa: CASGGIGQPQHF; CDR3nt: TGTGCCAGCGGGGGGATCGGTCAGCCCCAGCATTTT
j_gene: TRBJ2-5; len: 11; d_gene: .; abundance: .; v_gene: TRBV5-3; CDR3aa: CARSWRETQYF; CDR3nt: TGTGCCAGAAGCTGGAGAGAGACCCAGTACTTC
j_gene: TRBJ2-1; len: 17; d_gene: .; abundance: .; v_gene: TRBV27; CDR3aa: CASSNIYSSVSYNEQFF; CDR3nt: TGTGCCAGCAGTAACATATACTCTAGCGTCTCCTACAATGAGCAGTTCTTC
j_gene: TRBJ2-5; len: 15; d_gene: .; abundance: .; v_gene: TRBV19; CDR3aa: CASSIYRDQGETQYF; CDR3nt: TGTGCCAGTAGTATATATAGGGATCAGGGAGAGACCCAGTACTTC
j_gene: TRBJ1-5; len: 13; d_gene: .; abundance: .; v_gene: TRBV7-2; CDR3aa: CASSLTGNQPQHF; CDR3nt: TGTGCCAGCAGCCTAACAGGGAACCAGCCCCAGCATTTT
j_gene: TRBJ2-3; len: 15; d_gene: .; abundance: .; v_gene: TRBV7-2; CDR3aa: CASSFLGGRTDTQYF; CDR3nt: TGTGCCAGCAGCTTTTTAGGCGGGCGCACAGATACGCAGTATTTT
j_gene: TRBJ2-7; len: 16; d_gene: TRBD1; abundance: .; v_gene: TRBV5-1; CDR3aa: CASSPETGQGSTKQYF; CDR3nt: TGCGCCAGCAGCCCAGAGACGGGACAGGGAAGTACGAAGCAGTACTTC
j_gene: TRBJ2-3; len: 16; d_gene: .; abundance: .; v_gene: TRBV18; CDR3aa: CASSPYRETSTDTQYF; CDR3nt: TGTGCCAGCTCACCGTATCGGGAGACTAGCACAGATACGCAGTATTTT
j_gene: TRBJ2-7; len: 14; d_gene: .; abundance: .; v_gene: TRBV5-4; CDR3aa: CASSTRGPSYEQYF; CDR3nt: TGTGCCAGCAGCACTCGGGGGCCCTCCTACGAGCAGTACTTC
j_gene: TRBJ2-3; len: 15; d_gene: TRBD2; abundance: .; v_gene: TRBV28; CDR3aa: CASRPAGDRTDTQYF; CDR3nt: TGTGCCAGCCGACCAGCGGGAGATCGCACAGATACGCAGTATTTT
j_gene: TRBJ2-7; len: 14; d_gene: .; abundance: .; v_gene: TRBV6-6; CDR3aa: CASSYSTATYEQYF; CDR3nt: TGTGCCAGCAGTTACTCCACAGCTACCTACGAGCAGTACTTC
j_gene: TRBJ2-3; len: 15; d_gene: .; abundance: .; v_gene: TRBV6-6; CDR3aa: CASSYTGSGTDTQYF; CDR3nt: TGTGCCAGCAGTTACACCGGGAGCGGGACAGATACGCAGTATTTT
j_gene: TRBJ1-1; len: 15; d_gene: .; abundance: .; v_gene: TRBV6-5; CDR3aa: CASSYSTTANTEAFF; CDR3nt: TGTGCCAGCAGTTACTCGACGACAGCGAACACTGAAGCTTTCTTT
j_gene: TRBJ2-3; len: 16; d_gene: TRBD1; abundance: .; v_gene: TRBV5-4; CDR3aa: CASSLGQGSSTDTQYF; CDR3nt: TGTGCCAGCAGCTTGGGACAGGGTTCAAGCACAGATACGCAGTATTTT
j_gene: TRBJ2-2; len: 14; d_gene: .; abundance: .; v_gene: TRBV18; CDR3aa: CASSSRLSAGELFF; CDR3nt: TGTGCCAGCTCATCCCGACTGAGCGCCGGGGAGCTGTTTTTT
j_gene: TRBJ2-1; len: 15; d_gene: .; abundance: .; v_gene: TRBV11-2; CDR3aa: CASSSVQGRHYEQFF; CDR3nt: TGTGCCAGCAGCTCCGTGCAGGGGCGACATTATGAGCAGTTCTTC
j_gene: TRBJ1-1; len: 14; d_gene: TRBD1; abundance: once; v_gene: TRBV18; CDR3aa: CASSTGQGYTEAFF; CDR3nt: TGTGCCAGCTCAACGGGACAGGGTTACACTGAAGCTTTCTTT
j_gene: TRBJ2-1; len: 12; d_gene: .; abundance: .; v_gene: TRBV18; CDR3aa: CASSEGYNEQFF; CDR3nt: TGTGCCAGCTCAGAGGGTTACAATGAGCAGTTCTTC
j_gene: TRBJ1-6; len: 16; d_gene: .; abundance: .; v_gene: TRBV19; CDR3aa: CASSIGTGLGNSPLHF; CDR3nt: TGTGCCAGTAGTATTGGGACCGGCTTAGGGAATTCACCCCTCCACTTT
j_gene: TRBJ1-2; len: 12; d_gene: TRBD1; abundance: .; v_gene: TRBV2; CDR3aa: CASSVGQWGYTF; CDR3nt: TGTGCCAGCAGCGTGGGACAGTGGGGCTACACCTTC
j_gene: TRBJ1-6; len: 16; d_gene: .; abundance: .; v_gene: TRBV4-1; CDR3aa: CASSPDGWTYNSPLHF; CDR3nt: TGCGCCAGCAGCCCCGACGGTTGGACCTATAATTCACCCCTCCACTTT
j_gene: TRBJ2-6; len: 18; d_gene: TRBD2; abundance: .; v_gene: TRBV5-1; CDR3aa: CASSLTIAGASGANVLTF; CDR3nt: TGCGCCAGCAGCTTGACTATAGCGGGGGCATCTGGGGCCAACGTCCTGACTTTC
j_gene: TRBJ1-6; len: 14; d_gene: .; abundance: once; v_gene: TRBV4-1; CDR3aa: CASSQDRPNSPLHF; CDR3nt: TGCGCCAGCAGCCAAGACAGGCCGAATTCACCCCTCCACTTT
j_gene: TRBJ1-3; len: 14; d_gene: .; abundance: .; v_gene: TRBV18; CDR3aa: CASSPGISGNTIYF; CDR3nt: TGTGCCAGCTCCCCGGGTATTTCTGGAAACACCATATATTTT
j_gene: TRBJ2-7; len: 17; d_gene: TRBD2; abundance: .; v_gene: TRBV5-1; CDR3aa: CASSLAAGVGQPYEQYF; CDR3nt: TGCGCCAGCAGCTTGGCCGCGGGGGTGGGGCAGCCCTACGAGCAGTACTTC
j_gene: TRBJ2-7; len: 14; d_gene: .; abundance: .; v_gene: TRBV2; CDR3aa: CASSGGRETYEQYF; CDR3nt: TGTGCCAGCAGTGGGGGACGAGAAACCTACGAGCAGTACTTC
j_gene: TRBJ1-6; len: 14; d_gene: .; abundance: once; v_gene: TRBV6-5; CDR3aa: CASRLTTVFSPLHF; CDR3nt: TGTGCCAGCAGGCTAACGACAGTATTTTCACCCCTCCACTTT
j_gene: TRBJ2-1; len: 15; d_gene: .; abundance: .; v_gene: TRBV6-5; CDR3aa: CASTSGGRLNNEQFF; CDR3nt: TGTGCCAGCACATCAGGGGGGCGACTTAACAATGAGCAGTTCTTC
j_gene: TRBJ1-5; len: 13; d_gene: .; abundance: .; v_gene: TRBV30; CDR3aa: CAWRPYSNQPQHF; CDR3nt: TGCGCCTGGAGGCCGTATAGCAATCAGCCCCAGCATTTT
j_gene: TRBJ1-1; len: 17; d_gene: TRBD1; abundance: .; v_gene: TRBV19; CDR3aa: CASSTRDRGSSNTEAFF; CDR3nt: TGTGCCAGTAGTACCCGGGACAGGGGTTCTTCGAACACTGAAGCTTTCTTT
j_gene: TRBJ2-2; len: 17; d_gene: .; abundance: .; v_gene: TRBV7-2; CDR3aa: CASSLGLGVFPPGELFF; CDR3nt: TGTGCCAGCAGCTTAGGGCTAGGGGTTTTTCCACCCGGGGAGCTGTTTTTT
j_gene: TRBJ2-2; len: 17; d_gene: TRBD2; abundance: once; v_gene: TRBV5-4; CDR3aa: CASSPGLAGRSTGELFF; CDR3nt: TGTGCCAGCAGCCCGGGACTAGCGGGACGAAGCACCGGAGAGCTGTTTTTT
j_gene: TRBJ2-7; len: 14; d_gene: .; abundance: .; v_gene: TRBV5-4; CDR3aa: CASSLDPAGYEQYF; CDR3nt: TGTGCCAGCAGCTTGGACCCAGCGGGCTACGAGCAGTACTTC
j_gene: TRBJ2-4; len: 19; d_gene: TRBD2; abundance: .; v_gene: TRBV18; CDR3aa: CASSPNLREASGSRSIQYF; CDR3nt: TGTGCCAGCTCACCAAATCTCCGTGAGGCTAGCGGGAGTAGGAGCATTCAGTACTTC
j_gene: TRBJ1-5; len: 12; d_gene: .; abundance: .; v_gene: TRBV10-3; CDR3aa: CAISRGDQPQHF; CDR3nt: TGTGCCATCAGTCGGGGGGATCAGCCCCAGCATTTT
j_gene: TRBJ2-3; len: 14; d_gene: .; abundance: .; v_gene: TRBV11-3; CDR3aa: CASSVSGSTDTQYF; CDR3nt: TGTGCCAGCAGCGTAAGCGGGAGCACAGATACGCAGTATTTT
j_gene: TRBJ1-6; len: 14; d_gene: .; abundance: .; v_gene: TRBV9; CDR3aa: CASSENTGNSPLHF; CDR3nt: TGTGCCAGCAGCGAAAACACGGGGAATTCACCCCTCCACTTT
j_gene: TRBJ2-7; len: 16; d_gene: .; abundance: .; v_gene: TRBV5-1; CDR3aa: CASSPWVGARAGEQYF; CDR3nt: TGCGCCAGCAGCCCTTGGGTAGGTGCGCGGGCGGGCGAGCAGTACTTC
j_gene: TRBJ2-1; len: 14; d_gene: TRBD2; abundance: .; v_gene: TRBV29-1; CDR3aa: CSVRGGRAVNEQFF; CDR3nt: TGCAGCGTCCGGGGGGGGAGGGCCGTAAATGAGCAGTTCTTC
j_gene: TRBJ1-2; len: 13; d_gene: .; abundance: .; v_gene: TRBV19; CDR3aa: CASSMGGYYGYTF; CDR3nt: TGTGCCAGTAGTATGGGTGGATACTATGGCTACACCTTC